This TCR beta chain comes out of a study of control samples from healthy donors and cancer patients. Produced via immunoSEQ multiplex PCR; TCRdb's table is partial and in-frame only. Of 120,000 to 150,000 clones in the sample, 80% to 95% were seen once. Germline V gives CDR1 MNHNY, CDR2 SVGAGI (reference sequence). The CDR3 has 16 residues. Deletions cut 2 bases from V and 1 base from J, with 12 bases between. The TCR comes from a man in his late teens or twenties in good health. Sample: blood. The V gene is TRBV6-6, the J gene TRBJ1-5, with unresolved D. The CDR3 region has the DNA TGTGCCAGCAGTTACGAGGAGGTATGGAGCAATCAGCCCCAGCATTTT. Translating it yields CASSYEEVWSNQPQHF.